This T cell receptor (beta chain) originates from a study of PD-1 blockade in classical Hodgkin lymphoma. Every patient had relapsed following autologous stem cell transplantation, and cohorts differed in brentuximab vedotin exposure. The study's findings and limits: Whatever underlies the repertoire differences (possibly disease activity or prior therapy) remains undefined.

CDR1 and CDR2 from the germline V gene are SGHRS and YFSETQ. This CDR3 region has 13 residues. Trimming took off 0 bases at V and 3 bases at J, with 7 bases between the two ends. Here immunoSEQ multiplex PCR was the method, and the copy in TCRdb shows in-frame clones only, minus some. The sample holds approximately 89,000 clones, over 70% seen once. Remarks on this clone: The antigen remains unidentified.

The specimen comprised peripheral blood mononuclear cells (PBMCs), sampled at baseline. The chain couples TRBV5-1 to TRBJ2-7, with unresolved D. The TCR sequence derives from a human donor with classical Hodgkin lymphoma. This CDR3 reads CASSLGLGYEQYF. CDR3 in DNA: TGCGCCAGCAGCTTGGGGTTGGGCTACGAGCAGTACTTC. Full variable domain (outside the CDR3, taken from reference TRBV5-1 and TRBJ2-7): KAGVTQTPRYLIKTRGQQVTLSCSPISGHRSVSWYQQTPGQGLQFLFEYFSETQRNKGNFPGRFSGRQFSNSRSEMNVSTLELGDSALYLCASSLGLGYEQYFGPGTRLTVT.